This TCR beta chain was profiled in a study of T-cell reconstitution after alpha-beta-depleted transplantation in children. The TCRbeta library was prepared with unique molecular identifiers. Using its own MiXCR run on the PCR reads, TCRdb lists one record per CDR3 protein. The profile shows fewer than 350,000 distinct CDR3 sequences, around 10% of them singletons. This clonotype has a count of ten or more. The J segment lost 3 bases and the V segment lost 3 bases, leaving 6 bases of the junction unmatched. Per the germline V gene, CDR1 is MDHEN and CDR2 is SYDVKM. CDR3 length: 15 amino acids. V gene TRBV28 combines with J gene TRBJ2-7, with 9 bases aligning to TRBD1. The sequence came from a male patient between 2 and 10 years old who had a stem cell transplant for chronic granulomatous disease, so the T cells may come from the graft donor. Sequenced here: peripheral blood, sampled 180 days after TCRalphabeta/CD19-depleted stem cell transplant. CDR3 in DNA: TGTGCCAGCAGTTTCGGGGACAGGGAGGTCTACGAGCAGTACTTC. Translating it yields CASSFGDREVYEQYF.